These T cell receptor beta chains were read from a single sample in a study of read filtering for tumor transcriptome and immune sequencing. From the reads, TCRdb called clonotypes with MiXCR, one entry per CDR3 protein. The data hold about 46,000 distinct CDR3 sequences, with 15% to 20% observed a single time. Sequenced material: a population of CD138-negative cells sorted from bone marrow. The receptors derive from a donor at least 40 years old with multiple myeloma. Each CDR3 is given with its conserved first and last residue. D genes are given only for firm matches. Clone size is stated in some rows and not others, as once, few, many or a class when expanded.

length: 14
V: TRBV6-2/TRBV6-3
size: many
D: .
J: TRBJ2-7
CDR3: CASSYPGSSYEQYF
DNA: TGTGCCAGCAGTTATCCCGGTAGCTCCTACGAGCAGTACTTC

length: 14
V: TRBV6-5
size: few
D: .
J: TRBJ2-7
CDR3: CASRSLSYSCEQYF
DNA: .

length: 12
V: TRBV28
size: many
D: .
J: TRBJ2-7
CDR3: CASSPSSYEQYF
DNA: TGTGCCAGCAGTCCCAGCTCCTACGAGCAGTACTTC

length: 15
V: TRBV5-1
size: few
D: .
J: TRBJ2-1
CDR3: CASSFNPGLVNEQLF
DNA: TGCGCCAGCAGCTTTAATCCAGGGTTGGTCAATGAGCAGCTCTTC

length: 11
V: TRBV20-1
size: once
D: .
J: TRBJ1-1
CDR3: CSALVGTEAFF
DNA: TGCAGTGCCTTGGTAGGCACTGAAGCTTTCTTT

length: 11
V: TRBV20-1
size: once
D: .
J: TRBJ1-1
CDR3: CSAPVGPEAFF
DNA: TGCAGTGCTCCGGTAGGCCCTGAAGCTTTCTTT

length: 15
V: TRBV19
size: .
D: .
J: TRBJ2-3
CDR3: CASGVSGYSTDTQYF
DNA: TGTGCCAGTGGGGTGAGCGGCTATAGCACAGATACGCAGTATTTT

length: 16
V: TRBV20-1
size: .
D: TRBD1
J: TRBJ1-5
CDR3: CSARAPTGEGNQPQHF
DNA: TGCAGTGCTAGAGCCCCGACAGGGGAAGGCAATCAGCCCCAGCATTTT

length: 14
V: TRBV6-1
size: .
D: .
J: TRBJ1-1
CDR3: CASSGGRKNTEAFF
DNA: TGTGCCAGCAGTGGGGGACGGAAGAACACTGAAGCTTTCTTT

length: 15
V: TRBV28
size: many
D: .
J: TRBJ2-1
CDR3: CASSLAFGDPVEQFF
DNA: TGTGCCAGCAGTTTAGCGTTTGGGGACCCAGTTGAGCAGTTCTTC

length: 16
V: TRBV29-1
size: .
D: .
J: TRBJ2-1
CDR3: CSVALQRISSFNERFF
DNA: TGCAGCGTTGCTTTGCAGCGGATAAGCTCCTTCAATGAGCGGTTCTTC

length: 13
V: TRBV7-3
size: few
D: .
J: TRBJ1-1
CDR3: CASSHDLNTEAFF
DNA: TGTGCCAGCAGTCACGACCTGAACACTGAAGCTTTCTTT

length: 17
V: TRBV3-1
size: .
D: TRBD2
J: TRBJ2-2
CDR3: CASSRGLAGSNTGELFF
DNA: TGTGCCAGCAGCCGAGGACTAGCGGGTTCGAACACCGGGGAGCTGTTTTTT

length: 15
V: TRBV7-2
size: many
D: TRBD2
J: TRBJ2-2
CDR3: CASSWTSPNTGELFF
DNA: TGTGCCAGCAGCTGGACTAGCCCAAACACCGGGGAGCTGTTTTTT

length: 14
V: TRBV28
size: .
D: .
J: TRBJ2-1
CDR3: CASSLTMAWDEQFF
DNA: TGTGCCAGCAGTTTAACTATGGCCTGGGATGAGCAGTTCTTC

length: 14
V: TRBV6-1
size: .
D: .
J: TRBJ1-1
CDR3: CASSVGAGNTEAFF
DNA: TGTGCCAGCAGTGTCGGGGCGGGGAACACTGAAGCTTTCTTT

length: 14
V: TRBV20-1
size: many
D: TRBD1
J: TRBJ2-1
CDR3: CSAITGADYNEQFF
DNA: TGCAGTGCCATAACAGGGGCTGACTACAATGAGCAGTTCTTC

length: 12
V: TRBV19
size: many
D: .
J: TRBJ2-3
CDR3: CASSILADTQYF
DNA: TGTGCCAGTAGTATATTAGCTGATACGCAGTATTTT

length: 12
V: TRBV5-6
size: many
D: TRBD2
J: TRBJ2-5
CDR3: CASRGLVETQYF
DNA: TGTGCCAGCAGGGGACTAGTGGAGACCCAGTACTTC

length: 14
V: TRBV2
size: many
D: .
J: TRBJ2-4
CDR3: CASSERGLRSIQYF
DNA: TGTGCCAGCAGTGAACGGGGGCTGAGGAGCATTCAGTACTTC

length: 17
V: TRBV28
size: .
D: TRBD1
J: TRBJ2-1
CDR3: CASSLLTGGGGSNEQFF
DNA: TGTGCCAGCAGTTTACTCACAGGGGGCGGAGGGAGCAATGAGCAGTTCTTC

length: 13
V: TRBV29-1
size: many
D: .
J: TRBJ1-1
CDR3: CSVSANMNTEAFF
DNA: TGCAGCGTTAGTGCAAACATGAACACTGAAGCTTTCTTT

length: 12
V: TRBV12-5
size: many
D: .
J: TRBJ2-5
CDR3: CASGPLVGTQYF
DNA: TGTGCTAGTGGCCCCTTAGTGGGGACCCAGTACTTC

length: 12
V: TRBV19
size: many
D: .
J: TRBJ1-4
CDR3: CASSEREGKLFF
DNA: TGTGCCAGTAGTGAAAGGGAGGGAAAACTGTTTTTT

length: 16
V: TRBV3-1
size: many
D: .
J: TRBJ2-5
CDR3: CASSQEGIRGGETQYF
DNA: TGTGCCAGCAGCCAAGAGGGTATTCGGGGCGGGGAGACCCAGTACTTC

length: 13
V: TRBV20-1
size: many
D: .
J: TRBJ2-3
CDR3: CSARGSPKDTQYF
DNA: TGCAGTGCTAGAGGTTCGCCCAAAGATACGCAGTATTTT

length: 13
V: TRBV6-5
size: many
D: .
J: TRBJ2-7
CDR3: CASSFGGEGEQYF
DNA: TGTGCCAGCAGTTTTGGGGGAGAGGGAGAGCAGTACTTC

length: 15
V: TRBV19
size: many
D: .
J: TRBJ2-1
CDR3: CASTSRRSSYNEQFF
DNA: TGTGCCAGTACCTCTCGGCGTAGCTCCTACAATGAGCAGTTCTTC

length: 14
V: TRBV5-1
size: many
D: .
J: TRBJ2-7
CDR3: CASSLDRAEYEQYF
DNA: TGCGCCAGCAGCTTGGATCGAGCGGAGTACGAGCAGTACTTC

length: 17
V: TRBV19
size: many
D: .
J: TRBJ2-4
CDR3: CASSTYANREAKNIQYF
DNA: TGTGCCAGTAGTACCTATGCCAACAGAGAAGCCAAAAACATTCAGTACTTC

length: 13
V: TRBV12-3/TRBV12-4
size: many
D: .
J: TRBJ2-5
CDR3: CASSPSGGETQYF
DNA: TGTGCCAGCAGTCCGAGTGGGGGAGAGACCCAGTACTTC

length: 15
V: TRBV12-3/TRBV12-4
size: .
D: TRBD2
J: TRBJ2-5
CDR3: CASRLSAGTKETQYF
DNA: TGTGCCAGCAGGCTCTCAGCGGGAACCAAAGAGACCCAGTACTTC

length: 11
V: TRBV6-5
size: .
D: .
J: TRBJ1-2
CDR3: CATTRNYGYTF
DNA: TGTGCCACAACCCGGAACTATGGCTACACCTTC

length: 15
V: TRBV2
size: few
D: TRBD1
J: TRBJ2-2
CDR3: CASKLGTGMAGELFF
DNA: TGTGCCAGCAAACTAGGGACAGGGATGGCCGGGGAGCTGTTTTTT

length: 12
V: TRBV27
size: many
D: .
J: TRBJ2-7
CDR3: CASSLSWHEQYF
DNA: TGTGCCAGCAGTTTATCGTGGCACGAGCAGTACTTC

length: 18
V: TRBV4-2
size: many
D: TRBD1
J: TRBJ2-7
CDR3: CASSQVALGQGISYEQYF
DNA: TGTGCCAGCAGCCAAGTCGCTCTAGGACAGGGAATCTCCTACGAGCAGTACTTC

length: 15
V: TRBV20-1
size: many
D: .
J: TRBJ1-2
CDR3: CSARPGGGFRYGYTF
DNA: TGCAGTGCTAGACCTGGGGGAGGGTTTCGGTATGGCTACACCTTC

length: 15
V: TRBV12-3/TRBV12-4
size: many
D: TRBD2
J: TRBJ2-1
CDR3: CASSFWGTSDNEQFF
DNA: TGTGCCAGCAGTTTTTGGGGGACTAGCGACAATGAGCAGTTCTTC